The 3 T cell receptor beta chains below were found in one sample sequenced in a study of T cell changes during pregnancy in multiple sclerosis. Measured with immunoSEQ multiplex PCR; TCRdb has only the in-frame clones, and not every one. The sample yields approximately 43,000 clones, about 94% seen once. Sample: CD8+ T cells from peripheral blood mononuclear cells, taken in the third trimester of pregnancy. Receptors originate from a female donor with multiple sclerosis, enrolled in a pregnancy study.

V gene TRBV5-5 combines with J gene TRBJ2-7; D is ambiguous. CDR3 size: 15 residues. Trimming removed 1 base at V and 1 base at J, with 12 bases between. The germline CDR1 and CDR2 sequences are SGHKS and YYEKEE (reference sequence). DNA for the CDR3: TGTGCCAGCAGCTTGAGGCTAGTCGATTCCTACGAGCAGTACTTC. Amino acids: CASSLRLVDSYEQYF.

V is TRBV29-1 and J is TRBJ2-1, with TRBD2 matching 14 bases. CDR3 size: 14 residues. CDR1 and CDR2 from the germline V gene are SQVTM and ANQGSEA. V trimming: 7 bases; J trimming: 7 bases; junction bases outside the gene matches: 6. The CDR3 loop is CSARLAGGPNEQFF. CDR3 DNA: TGCAGCGCGCGACTAGCGGGAGGGCCGAATGAGCAGTTCTTC.

On this clone: This CDR3 fails to terminate in the conserved phenylalanine or tryptophan, so it likely reflects a read error. The CDR3 DNA reads as TGTGCCAGCTCGCGGCCCTGGGGGGGTGACACTGAAGCTTTCCTT. This sequence encodes CASSRPWGGDTEAFL. The chain links TRBV18 to TRBJ1-1, with D possibly being TRBD1 (5 bases). The germline V gene has CDR1 KGHSH and CDR2 LQKENI. V shed 6 bases and J shed 3 bases, with 17 bases lying between them. The CDR3 loop spans 15 amino acids.